A selection of T cell receptor beta chains follows, all from one sample in a study of cytomegalovirus exposure and HLA in healthy donors. Method: immunoSEQ multiplex PCR; TCRdb's copy keeps in-frame clones and lacks some. The sample carries about 130,000 clones, 70% to 80% recorded once. Material for sequencing was PBMCs. All receptors derive from a man aged 35 to 55 in good health and CMV-seropositive. Both conserved end residues are part of each CDR3. A D gene is named only where the DNA matches it firmly. The size field is filled for only some rows; it gives once, few, many or a size class.

TRBJ2-7 - - TRBV7-2 TGTGCCAGCAGCGATGCAGGGAATTCGGGCTACGAGCAGTACTTC CASSDAGNSGYEQYF
TRBJ1-4 - - TRBV11-2 TGTGCCAGCAGGTCCTCAGGGGCTAGGGAAAAACTGTTTTTT CASRSSGAREKLFF
TRBJ2-3 - TRBD2 TRBV11-2 TGTGCCAGCAGACCCTGGACTAGCGGGAGACTTACAGATACGCAGTATTTT CASRPWTSGRLTDTQYF
TRBJ1-4 few TRBD1 TRBV5-6 TGTGCCAGCAGCTTAGTCAGGGGGCGTGAAAAACTGTTTTTT CASSLVRGREKLFF
TRBJ2-5 - - TRBV2 TGTGCCAGCAGCCAAGGGGCTAACCAAGAGACCCAGTACTTC CASSQGANQETQYF
TRBJ2-7 few TRBD1 TRBV11-3 TGTGCCAGCAGCTTAAGGACAGGTCCGACCTACGAGCAGTACTTC CASSLRTGPTYEQYF
TRBJ2-1 - TRBD2 TRBV29-1 TGCAGCGTGGAAAAACTAGCGGGAGGGGACAATGAGCAGTTCTTC CSVEKLAGGDNEQFF
TRBJ1-3 - - TRBV5-1 TGCGCCAGCAGTCACACGGAGGGGCCAAACACCATATATTTT CASSHTEGPNTIYF
TRBJ2-7 few - TRBV2 TGTGCCAGCAGTGAATTCCTTTCCTACGAGCAGTACTTC CASSEFLSYEQYF
TRBJ2-7 - TRBD2 TRBV10-1 TGCGCCAGCAGTGATCTAGCGGGGGGCCAGGGCGAGCAGTACTTC CASSDLAGGQGEQYF